The 21 T cell receptor beta chains listed next were all sequenced from one sample in a study of tumor and adjacent non-tumor tissue in lung cancer. This sample's RNA came from whole unsorted tissue. Distant lung tissue was collected more than 3 cm away from the tumor edge. A modified ARM-PCR protocol with three rounds of nested PCR amplified TCRbeta. TCRdb fed the multiplex PCR reads into MiXCR, producing one record per CDR3 protein. Of some 100,000 distinct CDR3 sequences listed, approximately 65% are singletons. The sample taken for sequencing was distant non-tumor lung tissue. These TCRs come from a man aged 25 to 45 with non-small cell lung cancer.

By share, this clonotype counts as medium-sized (0.01 to 0.1%). The chain uses TRBV29-1 and TRBJ2-7, with no clear D. The length of the CDR3 is 12 residues. Germline lookup yields CDR1 SQVTM and CDR2 ANQGSEA. The V end was cut by 1 base, the J end by 7 bases, with 11 bases between. CDR3 protein: CSVEVNTREQYF. CDR3 coding DNA: TGCAGCGTTGAAGTAAACACGAGGGAGCAGTACTTC.

This clonotype was detected only once. This is likely a read error, given that the CDR3 carries no conserved phenylalanine or tryptophan at its end. The chain employs TRBV29-1 and TRBJ1-2; the D is unclear. Between the trimmed V and J ends, which lost 5 bases and 5 bases, there was a span of 9 bases. CDR3 length equals 11 residues. The V gene's germline CDR1 is SQVTM and CDR2 ANQGSEA. CDR3 sequence: CSVNNVYGYTS. In nucleotides, the CDR3 is TGCAGCGTTAACAACGTATATGGCTACACCTCC.

This clonotype was counted a few times. A much larger clone differs by one base, so this may be a read error. This chain joins TRBV6-1 and TRBJ2-4; D possibly matches TRBD1 or TRBD2 (5 bases each). Germline-derived CDR1 and CDR2 are MNHNS and SASEGT. Trimming took 4 bases from V and 0 from J, leaving 16 bases between them. This CDR3 is 17 amino acids long. The CDR3 sequence is CASSGGRGAGAKNIQYF. In DNA form, the CDR3 reads TGTGCCAGCAGTGGAGGGAGAGGGGCGGGAGCCAAAAACATTCAGTACTTC.

For this clonotype: Since the CDR3 does not end with the conserved phenylalanine or tryptophan, this likely comes from a read error. The rearrangement links TRBV20-1 to TRBJ1-5, with TRBD1 as a possible D gene (6 bases). Germline lookup yields CDR1 DFQATT and CDR2 SNEGSKA (reference sequence). CDR3 length equals 17 residues. The germline V and J ends were trimmed by 6 bases and 5 bases, with 26 bases remaining between them. DNA for the CDR3: TGCAGTGCCATCCGTTCGGGGGGCGAACTTAAGGATCAGCCCCAGCATCTT. Translating it yields CSAIRSGGELKDQPQHL.

A note on this clonotype: One end of the junction fails to match germline, which may point to a read error. V is TRBV5-6 and J is TRBJ2-1; either TRBD1 or TRBD2 may supply D (5 bases each). The germline V gene has CDR1 SGHDT and CDR2 YYEEEE. CDR3 size: 15 residues. The CDR3 sequence is CASSLAEGPSNKQFF. In DNA, the CDR3 is TGTGCCAGCAGCTTGGCTGAGGGGCCGAGCAATAAGCAGTTCTTC.

This clonotype was observed once. Lacking the conserved final phenylalanine or tryptophan, this CDR3 likely reflects a read error. The chain employs TRBV4-1 and TRBJ2-7, with 11 bases aligning to TRBD2. Germline V CDR1 and CDR2: MGHRA, YSYEKL. The CDR3 length is 17 residues. V shed 10 bases and J 5 bases; nucleotides not matched to a gene: 19. Written as DNA, the CDR3 is TGCGCCAACACCCAAGACTTAGCGGGAGGGCCTGTTGACGAGCAGTACTTA. Translated, it gives CANTQDLAGGPVDEQYL.

On this clonotype itself: The junction differs from germline at one of its ends, possibly a read error. The gene calls are TRBV11-3 and TRBJ2-7; no clear D. This CDR3 is 12 amino acids long. CDR1 and CDR2 (germline): SGHNT, YENEEA. The DNA of the CDR3 is TGTTCCAGCAGCATTAACTCCTACGAGCAGCACTTC. Protein product: CSSSINSYEQHF.

This chain links TRBV11-2 with TRBJ2-1; D not resolved. CDR3 size: 11 residues. V was pared by 6 bases and J by 7 bases, with 7 bases between. Looked up from germline, CDR1 is SGHAT and CDR2 is FQNNGV. In DNA, the CDR3 is TGTGCCAGCAGACGAGTGAATGAGCAGTTCTTC. It specifies CASRRVNEQFF.

This clonotype has only a few counts. V usage is TRBV20-1 and J usage is TRBJ1-2; D is uncertain. The germline gives CDR1 DFQATT, CDR2 SNEGSKA (reference sequence). CDR3 length: 12 residues. V gave up 0 bases and J gave up 7 bases, with 9 bases separating them. CDR3 residues: CSARDLILGYTF. For the CDR3, the DNA is TGCAGTGCTAGAGATCTAATCCTTGGCTACACCTTC.

With respect to this clonotype: Sequence at one end of the junction differs from germline and may be a read error. The V and J genes are TRBV11-2 and TRBJ1-5, with D perhaps matching TRBD1 (6 bases). CDR3 size: 14 residues. Per germline, CDR1 SGHAT and CDR2 FQNNGV. CDR3 DNA: TGTGCCAGCAGCTCCTCAGGGGAAGGTCAGCCCGAGCAATTT. Translation gives CASSSSGEGQPEQF.

Worth noting for this clonotype: A much larger clonotype is one base distant, so this may be a read error. DNA for the CDR3: TGCGCCAGCAGACTAGGTGGGACAGGGGGGTACGAGCAGTACGTC. Residues: CASRLGGTGGYEQYV. This chain links TRBV10-2 with TRBJ2-7; 11 nucleotides match TRBD1. Germline lookup yields CDR1 WSHSY and CDR2 SAAADI. J lost 4 bases, V lost 6 bases, and 8 bases had no gene match. The CDR3 loop spans 15 amino acids.

Comment on this clonotype: This may stem from a read error, because a much larger clone lies one nucleotide away. The chain carries TRBV5-6 and TRBJ2-7; 10 bases agree with TRBD1. The CDR3 runs 13 residues. CDR1 is SGHDT, CDR2 YYEEEE, per germline. Germline trimming cut 6 bases from V and 5 bases from J; bases unmatched to any gene: 5. The CDR3 region is CASILGQGNEQYF. CDR3 bases: TGTGCCAGCATCCTGGGACAGGGGAACGAGCAGTACTTC.

In regard to this clonotype: The CDR3 carries no conserved terminal phenylalanine or tryptophan, so it likely arises from a read error. Because the CDR3's place on the DNA is in doubt, the DNA is left out and the CDR3 is given as listed by TCRdb. This chain links TRBV20-1 with TRBJ2-7; TRBD1 is the table's D call, not checked against the DNA. Germline values: CDR1 DFQATT, CDR2 SNEGSKA (reference sequence). From its first to its last residue, the CDR3 has 12 amino acids. This CDR3 reads CSVTDSSYEEYL.

This clonotype was detected a few times. The chain has TRBV11-2 and TRBJ2-6, with 7 nucleotides matching TRBD1. The germline CDR1 and CDR2 sequences are SGHAT and FQNNGV. The CDR3 length is 17 residues. V shed 3 bases, J shed 4 bases, and the junction held 9 bases outside the gene matches. CDR3 DNA: TGTGCCAGCAGCTTCCTCAAACAGGGGCCCGGGGCCAACGTCCTGACTTTC. Translating it yields CASSFLKQGPGANVLTF. Full variable domain (rest looked up from reference TRBV11-2 and TRBJ2-6): EAGVAQSPRYKIIEKRQSVAFWCNPISGHATLYWYQQILGQGPKLLIQFQNNGVVDDSQLPKDRFSAERLKGVDSTLKIQPAKLEDSAVYLCASSFLKQGPGANVLTFGAGSRLTVL.

J is TRBJ2-1 and V is TRBV24-1, with D hard to call. This CDR3 is built from 12 residues. V gave up 2 bases and J gave up 10 bases, with 8 bases separating them. The germline CDR1 and CDR2 sequences are KGHDR and SFDVKD. The CDR3 spells CATSDSFEEQFF. The CDR3 DNA is TGTGCCACCAGTGATTCCTTCGAGGAGCAGTTCTTC.

Turning to this clonotype: At one end, the junction sequence differs from germline, possibly due to a read error. This rearrangement joins TRBV5-6 to TRBJ1-2, with D maybe TRBD1 (6 bases). The CDR3 loop spans 14 amino acids. The V gene's germline CDR1 is SGHDT and CDR2 YYEEEE. This CDR3 is CARSLATGRRGHTF. The CDR3 coding sequence is TGTGCCCGCAGCTTGGCCACAGGGAGACGGGGCCACACCTTC. The variable domain in full, with the rest retrieved from reference TRBV5-6 and TRBJ1-2, is DAGVTQSPTHLIKTRGQQVTLRCSPKSGHDTVSWYQQALGQGPQFIFQYYEEEERQRGNFPDRFSGHQFPNYSSELNVNALLLGDSALYLCARSLATGRRGHTFGSGTRLTVV.

This clonotype was observed a single time. Germline and junction disagree at one end, which may indicate a read error. The gene calls are TRBV6-5 and TRBJ1-2, with D uncertain. Germline V gene lookup returns CDR1 MNHEY and CDR2 SVGAGI. The CDR3 sequence is 13 residues long. The chain's CDR3 is CASPFGEDYGYTF. In DNA, the CDR3 is TGCGCCAGCCCTTTCGGGGAGGACTATGGCTACACCTTC.

A few counts support this clonotype. The chain employs TRBV13 and TRBJ1-6; D might be TRBD1 (6 bases). The ends were cut back, 7 bases at V and 6 bases at J, with 16 bases in the middle. CDR1 is PRHDT, CDR2 FYEKMQ, per germline (reference sequence). The CDR3 contains 15 residues. The CDR3 DNA reads TGTGCCAGCACCCTCGGGAGAGGGGGTAATTCACCCCTCCACTTT. Its protein is CASTLGRGGNSPLHF.

About this clonotype itself: A read error is likely, as this CDR3 ends without the conserved phenylalanine or tryptophan. This sequence joins TRBV12-3 or TRBV12-4 and TRBJ2-2; D is possibly TRBD1 (6 bases). Trimming stripped 4 bases from V and 5 bases from J, with 20 bases between. This CDR3 spans 17 amino acids. CDR3: CASSSGMAGAFTGELFL. CDR3 sequence (DNA): TGTGCCAGCAGTTCAGGGATGGCAGGGGCTTTTACCGGGGAGCTGTTTTTA.

On this clonotype itself: The junction departs from germline at one end; a sequencing error may be responsible. The chain recombines TRBV20-1 with TRBJ2-5; perhaps TRBD1 as D (5 bases). The CDR3 covers 15 residues. Germline V CDR1 and CDR2: DFQATT, SNEGSKA (reference sequence). The CDR3 nucleotides are TGCAATGCTGAGCCAACAGGAGCCTCCCAAGAGACCCAGTACTTC. As protein: CNAEPTGASQETQYF.

This clonotype has a single count. The chain recombines TRBV20-1 with TRBJ1-6; D is unclear. The CDR3 consists of 14 residues. Germline V CDR1 and CDR2: DFQATT, SNEGSKA (reference sequence). V was clipped by 7 bases and J by 5 bases, with 15 bases between them. The CDR3: CSGRIGYDNSPLHF. CDR3 nucleotides: TGCAGTGGGCGAATTGGGTACGATAATTCACCCCTCCACTTT.